This T cell receptor (beta chain) comes out of a study of cytomegalovirus exposure and HLA in healthy donors. This clone was seen more than once but under ten times. The antigen remains unidentified. The primer mix had 60 Vbeta and 13 Jbeta primers. Sequencing used immunoSEQ multiplex PCR; TCRdb keeps in-frame clones, though not all of them. The sample holds about 120,000 clones, 8% to 11% seen once. V lost 5 bases, J lost 11 bases, and 19 bases lay in between. The germline gives CDR1 SEHNR, CDR2 FQNEAQ (reference sequence). The CDR3 loop spans 14 amino acids. Findings of the study overall: Exclusion applied to some V segments, including TRBV6-2 and TRBV6-3, as they were indistinguishable. Among the sequence variants, a highly shared cluster was likely an artifact of sequencing. As was reported, the HLA-A and HLA-B alleles of most subjects were accurately predicted from TCR beta sequences.

V gene TRBV7-9 combines with J gene TRBJ1-5; D is uncertain. This receptor was identified in a woman aged 18-29 years in good health and CMV-seropositive. Sequencing input: PBMCs. This CDR3 is CASSMDGGYGAQHF. In nucleotides, the CDR3 is TGTGCCAGCAGCATGGACGGAGGCTATGGGGCCCAGCATTTT.